This T cell receptor beta chain was found in a study of cytomegalovirus exposure and HLA in healthy donors. The study ran its PCR with 60 Vbeta and 13 Jbeta primers. Generated by immunoSEQ multiplex PCR, the TCRdb table keeps only in-frame clones and is missing some. The table shows some 120,000 clones, with over 80% occurring only once. The study, taken as a whole, reports: CMV serostatus alone was available as immune exposure information. Roughly uniform depth of sequencing across donors was assumed in presence/absence analyses.

With respect to this clone: Antigen specificity is unknown.

The CDR3 contains 16 residues. The V end lost 1 base, the J end lost 4 bases, and 14 bases lay between the germline ends. CDR1 is MGHRA and CDR2 is YSYEKL in the germline V gene. This rearrangement joins TRBV4-1 to TRBJ1-5; D is undetermined. The receptor was derived from a man in his late teens or twenties in good health and CMV-seropositive. Sequencing was performed on PBMCs. The CDR3 is CASSQGGPQKNQPQHF. In DNA form, the CDR3 reads TGCGCCAGCAGCCAAGGAGGGCCACAAAAAAATCAGCCCCAGCATTTT.